The 21 T cell receptor beta chains given below trace back to one sample, sequenced in a study of cytomegalovirus exposure and HLA in healthy donors. Primers included in the PCR were 60 Vbeta and 13 Jbeta primers. Profiled with immunoSEQ multiplex PCR; TCRdb holds only in-frame clones, not every one. The data contain some 100,000 clones, 70% to 80% of them singletons. Sequenced material: PBMCs. The origin of the receptors is a woman aged 40 to 55 in good health and CMV-seropositive.

The chain links TRBV15 to TRBJ1-3, with TRBD1 matching 8 bases. The CDR3 spans 15 residues. Germline V CDR1 and CDR2: LNHNV, YYDKDF (reference sequence). The V gene end was trimmed by 6 bases and the J gene end by 3 bases; junction bases not matched to a gene: 7. The CDR3 bases are TGTGCCACCAGGGTAGACAGGGGTTATGGAAACACCATATATTTT. Translation: CATRVDRGYGNTIYF.

The chain uses TRBV2 and TRBJ1-2, with 7 bases aligning to TRBD1. J was trimmed by 2 bases and V by 4 bases; bases with no gene match: 4. The CDR3 runs to 14 residues. From germline, CDR1 is SNHLY and CDR2 FYNNEI. DNA of the CDR3: TGTGCCAGCAGTGGGGACAGTCTAAACTATGGCTACACCTTC. Protein: CASSGDSLNYGYTF.

This chain links TRBV25-1 with TRBJ1-2; D not certain. Germline assignment: CDR1 MGHDK and CDR2 SYGVNS. The length of the CDR3 is 13 residues. V dropped 4 bases and J dropped 0 bases, with 6 bases sitting between them. CDR3 sequence: CASSVSANYGYTF. CDR3 in DNA: TGTGCCAGCAGTGTGAGCGCTAACTATGGCTACACCTTC.

The chain combines TRBV2 with TRBJ1-6, with D perhaps matching TRBD1 (5 bases). The germline V gene encodes CDR1 SNHLY and CDR2 FYNNEI. The CDR3 is 15 amino acids. V dropped 1 base and J dropped 10 bases, with 14 bases sitting between them. CDR3 nucleotide sequence: TGTGCCAGCAGTGAAGTTGGGGGGGTAGGGTCACCCCTCCACTTT. It is translated as CASSEVGGVGSPLHF.

This clone has a handful of counts. The chain joins TRBV5-4 to TRBJ2-5; 12 bases fit TRBD2. V lost 4 bases and J lost 6; bases outside the gene matches: 16. The germline gives CDR1 SGHNT, CDR2 YYREEE (reference sequence). The CDR3 loop spans 18 amino acids. CDR3 residues: CASSGHPSGGAAIKTQYF. CDR3 DNA: TGTGCCAGCAGCGGGCATCCTAGCGGGGGGGCCGCTATAAAGACCCAGTACTTC.

This chain joins TRBV9 and TRBJ1-5; D possibly corresponds to TRBD1 (6 bases). The CDR3 is made up of 14 amino acids. V lost 7 bases, J lost 1 base, and 12 bases lay in between. The germline V gene encodes CDR1 SGDLS and CDR2 YYNGEE. CDR3 DNA sequence: TGTGCCAGCGACCCGACAGGCAGCAATCAGCCCCAGCATTTT. As protein: CASDPTGSNQPQHF.

The chain carries TRBV9 and TRBJ2-3; 11 bases match TRBD2. Germline V lookup: CDR1 SGDLS, CDR2 YYNGEE. The CDR3 consists of 16 residues. V lost 7 bases and J lost 4; bases outside the gene matches: 11. CDR3 residues: CASGVTSGVRADTQYF. In DNA, the CDR3 is TGTGCCAGCGGGGTGACTAGCGGGGTTCGCGCAGATACGCAGTATTTT.

The chain links TRBV9 to TRBJ2-5, with 9 bases identical to TRBD1. The CDR3 has 15 amino acids. The J segment lost 5 bases and the V segment lost 5 bases, leaving 10 bases of the junction unmatched. The germline V gene encodes CDR1 SGDLS and CDR2 YYNGEE. CDR3 in amino acids: CASSATGQGLETQYF. CDR3 nucleotide sequence: TGTGCCAGCAGTGCTACCGGACAGGGGTTGGAGACCCAGTACTTC.

J is TRBJ1-1 and V is TRBV9; D not certain. The CDR3 has 12 residues. Germline CDR1 and CDR2: SGDLS and YYNGEE. V lost 3 bases and J lost 6, with 9 bases in between. The CDR3 loop reads CASSGQRAEAFF. In nucleotides, the CDR3 is TGTGCCAGCAGCGGCCAGAGGGCTGAAGCTTTCTTT. Combining the CDR3 with reference TRBV9 and TRBJ1-1 gives the whole variable domain DSGVTQTPKHLITATGQRVTLRCSPRSGDLSVYWYQQSLDQGLQFLIQYYNGEERAKGNILERFSAQQFPDLHSELNLSSLELGDSALYFCASSGQRAEAFFGQGTRLTVV.

The chain uses TRBV18 and TRBJ2-2; 9 nucleotides align to TRBD1. This CDR3 comprises 15 residues. Per the germline V gene, CDR1 is KGHSH and CDR2 is LQKENI. The trim removed 4 bases at V and 7 bases at J, leaving 7 bases unmatched. The CDR3, as DNA: TGTGCCAGCTCACTCGGGACAGGGAGGATCGGGGAGCTGTTTTTT. This gives the protein CASSLGTGRIGELFF. The full variable domain, with the rest looked up from reference TRBV18 and TRBJ2-2, is NAGVMQNPRHLVRRRGQEARLRCSPMKGHSHVYWYRQLPEEGLKFMVYLQKENIIDESGMPKERFSAEFPKEGPSILRIQQVVRGDSAAYFCASSLGTGRIGELFFGEGSRLTVL.

The chain combines TRBV6-1 with TRBJ1-3; D remains ambiguous. CDR3 size: 13 residues. Germline assignment: CDR1 MNHNS and CDR2 SASEGT. The V end was cut by 7 bases, the J end by 0 bases, with 7 bases between. CDR3 sequence reads: CASIRSSGNTIYF. In DNA, the CDR3 is TGTGCCAGCATCCGTAGCTCTGGAAACACCATATATTTT.

The genes are TRBV27 and TRBJ1-6, with TRBD1 identical over 7 bases. Germline lookup yields CDR1 MNHEY and CDR2 SMNVEV (reference sequence). The CDR3 runs to 15 residues. The V and J ends lost 5 bases and 8 bases, in that order; junction bases with no gene match: 9. In DNA, the CDR3 is TGTGCCAGCAGTCGCCTTTCGACAGGGCATTCACCCCTCCACTTT. Translated, it gives CASSRLSTGHSPLHF.

This rearrangement joins TRBV5-1 to TRBJ2-3; TRBD2 agrees at 9 bases. This CDR3 contains 16 residues. CDR1 and CDR2 from the germline V gene are SGHRS and YFSETQ. J gave up 5 bases and V 0 bases, and 7 bases lay outside the gene matches. This chain's CDR3 is CASSLAGTSFQDTQYF. The CDR3 coding sequence is TGCGCCAGCAGCTTGGCTGGGACTAGCTTTCAAGATACGCAGTATTTT.

This chain links TRBV27 with TRBJ1-1; D perhaps matches TRBD1 (6 bases). Trimming removed 5 bases at V and 4 bases at J, with 20 bases between. There are 16 residues in the CDR3. CDR1 and CDR2 from the germline V gene are MNHEY and SMNVEV (reference sequence). CDR3: CASSPSPGGGGTEAFF. The CDR3, as DNA: TGTGCCAGCAGTCCCTCCCCGGGGGGCGGTGGCACTGAAGCTTTCTTT.

The chain recombines TRBV14 with TRBJ1-4; the match to TRBD1 covers 10 bases. CDR3 length equals 17 residues. The V and J ends lost 3 bases and 6 bases, in that order; junction bases with no gene match: 10. Germline CDR1 SGHDN, CDR2 FVKESK. The CDR3 loop is CASSHNPRGTGDEKLFF. CDR3 in DNA: TGTGCCAGCAGCCATAACCCAAGAGGGACAGGGGATGAAAAACTGTTTTTT.

The chain combines TRBV7-8 with TRBJ2-7, with D unresolved. The germline gives CDR1 SGHVS, CDR2 FQNEAQ. The CDR3 loop spans 12 amino acids. The germline V and J ends were trimmed by 1 base and 3 bases, with 4 bases remaining between them. CDR3 nucleotide sequence: TGTGCCAGCAGCTTAGGAGTCTACGAGCAGTACTTC. Translation: CASSLGVYEQYF.

This clone was seen a handful of times. The chain couples TRBV30 to TRBJ1-1, with a tentative D call TRBD1 (6 bases). The CDR3 runs 14 residues. Between the trimmed V and J ends, which lost 5 bases and 3 bases, there was a span of 16 bases. Per germline, CDR1 GTSNPN and CDR2 SVGIG (reference sequence). CDR3 loop: CAWGGRQGYTEAFF. CDR3 sequence (DNA): TGTGCCTGGGGGGGAAGGCAGGGGTACACTGAAGCTTTCTTT.

The chain joins TRBV6-1 to TRBJ2-6; D not resolved. Germline V gives CDR1 MNHNS, CDR2 SASEGT. V was pared by 7 bases and J by 0 bases, with 7 bases between. This CDR3 has 14 residues. Written as DNA, the CDR3 is TGTGCCAGCACAGCGAACTCTGGGGCCAACGTCCTGACTTTC. It is translated as CASTANSGANVLTF.

V is TRBV7-9 and J is TRBJ2-7, with D possibly matching TRBD1 (5 bases). V was cut by 0 bases and J by 2 bases, with 11 bases left in between. The CDR3 loop spans 15 amino acids. The germline V gene has CDR1 SEHNR and CDR2 FQNEAQ (reference sequence). The DNA for the CDR3 is TGTGCCAGCAGCTTAGCAGTTGGGGCTGCCTACGAGCAGTACTTC. The encoded protein is CASSLAVGAAYEQYF.

This clone was seen a few times. This chain connects TRBV5-1 to TRBJ2-6, with 10 bases fitting TRBD1. Trimming took 4 bases from V and 9 from J; bases not matched to a gene: 7. The CDR3 has 15 residues. CDR1 is SGHRS, CDR2 YFSETQ, per germline. CDR3 DNA sequence: TGCGCCAGCAGCCCCCTGACAGGGGGCAACAACGTCCTGACTTTC. Protein sequence: CASSPLTGGNNVLTF.

This clone was found once. This chain uses TRBV19 with TRBJ1-5, with 7 bases aligning to TRBD1. The J segment lost 0 bases and the V segment lost 7 bases, leaving 15 bases of the junction unmatched. CDR3 length: 18 residues. From germline, CDR1 is LNHDA and CDR2 SQIVND (reference sequence). In DNA form, the CDR3 reads TGTGCCAGTACCCCGACAGGGCAATGGGTTTATAGCAATCAGCCCCAGCATTTT. Protein sequence: CASTPTGQWVYSNQPQHF. Drawing the rest from reference TRBV19 and TRBJ1-5, the complete variable domain is DGGITQSPKYLFRKEGQNVTLSCEQNLNHDAMYWYRQDPGQGLRLIYYSQIVNDFQKGDIAEGYSVSREKKESFPLTVTSAQKNPTAFYLCASTPTGQWVYSNQPQHFGDGTRLSIL.